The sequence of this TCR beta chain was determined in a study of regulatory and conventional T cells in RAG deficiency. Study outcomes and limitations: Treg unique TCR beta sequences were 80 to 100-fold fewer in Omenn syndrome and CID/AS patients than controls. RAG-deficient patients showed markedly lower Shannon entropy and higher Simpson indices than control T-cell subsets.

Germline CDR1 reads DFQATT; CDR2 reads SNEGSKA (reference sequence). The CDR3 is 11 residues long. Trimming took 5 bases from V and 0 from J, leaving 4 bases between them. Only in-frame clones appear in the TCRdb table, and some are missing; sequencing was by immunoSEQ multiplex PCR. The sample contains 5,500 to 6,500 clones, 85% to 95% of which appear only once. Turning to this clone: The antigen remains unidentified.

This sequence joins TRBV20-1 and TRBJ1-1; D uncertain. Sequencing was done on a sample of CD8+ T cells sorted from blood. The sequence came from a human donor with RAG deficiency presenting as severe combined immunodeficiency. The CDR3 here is CSAYLNTEAFF. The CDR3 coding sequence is TGCAGTGCTTACCTGAACACTGAAGCTTTCTTT.